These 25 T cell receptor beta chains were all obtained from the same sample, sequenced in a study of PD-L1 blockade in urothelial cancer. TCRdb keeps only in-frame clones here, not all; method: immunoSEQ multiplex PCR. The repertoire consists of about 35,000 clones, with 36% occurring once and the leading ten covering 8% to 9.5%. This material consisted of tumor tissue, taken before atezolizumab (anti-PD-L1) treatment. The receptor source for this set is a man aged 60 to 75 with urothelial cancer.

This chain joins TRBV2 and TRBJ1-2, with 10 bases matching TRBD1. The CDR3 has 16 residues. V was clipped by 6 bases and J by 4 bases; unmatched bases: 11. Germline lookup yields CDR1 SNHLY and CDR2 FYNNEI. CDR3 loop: CASSPGQGGRIYGYTF. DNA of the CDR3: TGTGCCAGCAGCCCCGGACAGGGGGGAAGAATCTATGGCTACACCTTC.

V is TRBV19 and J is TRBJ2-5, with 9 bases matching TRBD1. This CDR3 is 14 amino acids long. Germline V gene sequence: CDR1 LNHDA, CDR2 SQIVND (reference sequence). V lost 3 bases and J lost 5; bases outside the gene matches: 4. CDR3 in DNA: TGTGCCAGTAGTATTTGGGACAGGGCGGAGACCCAGTACTTC. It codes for CASSIWDRAETQYF.

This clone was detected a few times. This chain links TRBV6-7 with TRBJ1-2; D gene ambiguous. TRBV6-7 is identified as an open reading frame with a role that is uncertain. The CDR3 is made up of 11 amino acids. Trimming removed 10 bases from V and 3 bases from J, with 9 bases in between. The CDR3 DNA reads TGTGCCACCGGGAACTACTATGGCTACACCTTC. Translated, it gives CATGNYYGYTF.

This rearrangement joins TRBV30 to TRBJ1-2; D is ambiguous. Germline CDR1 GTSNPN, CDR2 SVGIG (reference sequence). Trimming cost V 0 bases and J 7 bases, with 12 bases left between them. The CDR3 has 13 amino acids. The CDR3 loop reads CAWSVFGVGGYTF. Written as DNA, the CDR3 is TGTGCCTGGAGTGTATTTGGGGTCGGTGGCTACACCTTC.

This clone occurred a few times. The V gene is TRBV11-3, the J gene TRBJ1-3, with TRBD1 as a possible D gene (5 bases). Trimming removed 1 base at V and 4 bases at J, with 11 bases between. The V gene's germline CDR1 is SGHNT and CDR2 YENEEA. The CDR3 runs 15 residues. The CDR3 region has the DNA TGTGCCAGCAGCTTAGGGGGAGGGGCCGGAAACACCATATATTTT. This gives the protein CASSLGGGAGNTIYF.

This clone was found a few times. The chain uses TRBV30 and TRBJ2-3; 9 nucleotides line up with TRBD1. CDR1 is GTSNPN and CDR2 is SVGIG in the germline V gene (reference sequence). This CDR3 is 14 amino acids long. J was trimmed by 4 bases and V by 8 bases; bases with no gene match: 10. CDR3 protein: CAGTGTGFSDTQYF. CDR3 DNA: TGTGCCGGTACCGGGACAGGGTTTTCAGATACGCAGTATTTT.

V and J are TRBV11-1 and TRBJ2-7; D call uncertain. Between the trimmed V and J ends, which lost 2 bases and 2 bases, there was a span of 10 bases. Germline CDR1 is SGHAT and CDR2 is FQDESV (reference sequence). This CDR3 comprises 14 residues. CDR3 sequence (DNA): TGTGCCAGCAGCTTACTTGACCGTCCCTACGAGCAGTACTTC. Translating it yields CASSLLDRPYEQYF.

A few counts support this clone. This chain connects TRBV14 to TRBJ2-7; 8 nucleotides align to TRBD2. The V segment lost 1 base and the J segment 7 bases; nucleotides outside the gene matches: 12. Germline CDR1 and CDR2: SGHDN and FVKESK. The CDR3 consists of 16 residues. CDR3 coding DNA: TGTGCCAGCAGCCAAGGGAGAGCGGGAGTATCAGGGGAGCAGTACTTC. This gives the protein CASSQGRAGVSGEQYF.

The CDR3 DNA sequence: TGTGCCAGCAGTGAAGGCAGGATTCTCCAAGAGACCCAGTACTTC. This gives the protein CASSEGRILQETQYF. The chain joins TRBV25-1 to TRBJ2-5; no clear D. The CDR3 covers 15 residues. V gave up 2 bases and J gave up 1 base, with 11 bases separating them. Germline assignment: CDR1 MGHDK and CDR2 SYGVNS.

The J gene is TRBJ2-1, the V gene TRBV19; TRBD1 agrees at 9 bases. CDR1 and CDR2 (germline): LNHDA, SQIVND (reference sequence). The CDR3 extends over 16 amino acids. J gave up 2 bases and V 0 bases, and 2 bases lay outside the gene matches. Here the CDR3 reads CASSIDRTGAYNEQFF. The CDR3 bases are TGTGCCAGTAGTATAGATAGGACAGGGGCCTACAATGAGCAGTTCTTC.

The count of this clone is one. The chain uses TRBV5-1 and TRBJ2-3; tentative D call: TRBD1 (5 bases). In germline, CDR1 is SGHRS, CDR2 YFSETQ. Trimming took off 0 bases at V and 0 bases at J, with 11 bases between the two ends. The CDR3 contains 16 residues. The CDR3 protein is CASSLGTHTSTDTQYF. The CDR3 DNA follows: TGCGCCAGCAGCTTGGGGACACATACTAGCACAGATACGCAGTATTTT.

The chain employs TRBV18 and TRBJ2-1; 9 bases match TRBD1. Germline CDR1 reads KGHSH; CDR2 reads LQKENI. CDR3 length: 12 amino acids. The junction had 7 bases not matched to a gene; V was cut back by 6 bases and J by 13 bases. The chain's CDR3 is CASSLGQGQQFF. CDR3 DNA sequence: TGTGCCAGCTCCCTTGGACAGGGGCAACAGTTCTTC.

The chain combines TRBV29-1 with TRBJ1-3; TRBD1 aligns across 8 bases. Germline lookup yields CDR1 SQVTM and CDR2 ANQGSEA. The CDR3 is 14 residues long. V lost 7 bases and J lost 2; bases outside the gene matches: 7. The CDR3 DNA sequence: TGCAGCGCCACGGACAGGGCAACTGGAAACACCATATATTTT. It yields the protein CSATDRATGNTIYF.

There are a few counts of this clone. This chain's CDR3 is CASSWTGGSNQPQHF. Here the CDR3 DNA reads TGTGCCAGCAGTTGGACAGGGGGGAGCAATCAGCCCCAGCATTTT. The chain uses TRBV28 and TRBJ1-5; 10 positions match TRBD1. CDR3 length: 15 amino acids. Germline values: CDR1 MDHEN, CDR2 SYDVKM. V lost 4 bases to trimming and J lost 1 base; unmatched junction nucleotides: 1. Filled out from reference TRBV28 and TRBJ1-5, the complete variable domain reads DVKVTQSSRYLVKRTGEKVFLECVQDMDHENMFWYRQDPGLGLRLIYFSYDVKMKEKGDIPEGYSVSREKKERFSLILESASTNQTSMYLCASSWTGGSNQPQHFGDGTRLSIL.

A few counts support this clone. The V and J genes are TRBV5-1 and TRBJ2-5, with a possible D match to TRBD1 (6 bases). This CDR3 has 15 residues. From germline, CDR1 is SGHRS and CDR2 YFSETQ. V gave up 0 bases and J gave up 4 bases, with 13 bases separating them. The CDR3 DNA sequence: TGCGCCAGCAGCTTGGCACAGGGTGTTCGAGAGACCCAGTACTTC. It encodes CASSLAQGVRETQYF.

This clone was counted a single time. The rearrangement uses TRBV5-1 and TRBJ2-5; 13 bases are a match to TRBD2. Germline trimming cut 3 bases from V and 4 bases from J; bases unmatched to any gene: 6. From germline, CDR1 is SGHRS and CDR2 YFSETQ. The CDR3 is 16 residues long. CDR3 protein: CASSYTSGGAGETQYF. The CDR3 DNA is TGCGCCAGCAGCTATACTAGCGGGGGGGCCGGAGAGACCCAGTACTTC.

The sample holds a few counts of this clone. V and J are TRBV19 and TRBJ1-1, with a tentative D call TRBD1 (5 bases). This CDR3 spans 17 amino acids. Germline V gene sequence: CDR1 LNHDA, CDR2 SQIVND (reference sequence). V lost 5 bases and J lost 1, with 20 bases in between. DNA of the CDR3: TGTGCCAGTAGTCGGTTGCCGGGACGGTGGCAGAACACTGAAGCTTTCTTT. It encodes CASSRLPGRWQNTEAFF.

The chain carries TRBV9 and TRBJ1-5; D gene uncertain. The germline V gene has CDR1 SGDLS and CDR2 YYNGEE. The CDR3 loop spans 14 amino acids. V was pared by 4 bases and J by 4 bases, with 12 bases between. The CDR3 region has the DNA TGTGCCAGCAGCCTTCGCGGAGGAAATCAGCCCCAGCATTTT. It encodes CASSLRGGNQPQHF.

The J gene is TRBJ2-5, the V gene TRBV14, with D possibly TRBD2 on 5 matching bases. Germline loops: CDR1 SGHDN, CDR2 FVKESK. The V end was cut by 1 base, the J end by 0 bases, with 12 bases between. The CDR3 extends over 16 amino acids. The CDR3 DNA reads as TGTGCCAGCAGCCAAGTTGGAGGACGGAACCAAGAGACCCAGTACTTC. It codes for CASSQVGGRNQETQYF.

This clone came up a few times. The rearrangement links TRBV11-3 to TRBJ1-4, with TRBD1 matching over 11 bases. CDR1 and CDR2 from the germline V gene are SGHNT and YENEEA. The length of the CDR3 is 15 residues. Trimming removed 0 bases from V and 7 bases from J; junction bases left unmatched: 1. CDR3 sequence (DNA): TGTGCCAGCAGCTTAGACGGGACAGGGGGTGAAAAACTGTTTTTT. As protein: CASSLDGTGGEKLFF.

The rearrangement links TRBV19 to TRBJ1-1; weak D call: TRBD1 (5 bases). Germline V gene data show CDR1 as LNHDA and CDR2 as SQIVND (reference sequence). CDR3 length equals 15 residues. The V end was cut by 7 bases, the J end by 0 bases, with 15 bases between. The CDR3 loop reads CASIEQGPLNTEAFF. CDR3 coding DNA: TGTGCCAGTATCGAGCAGGGACCCCTGAACACTGAAGCTTTCTTT.

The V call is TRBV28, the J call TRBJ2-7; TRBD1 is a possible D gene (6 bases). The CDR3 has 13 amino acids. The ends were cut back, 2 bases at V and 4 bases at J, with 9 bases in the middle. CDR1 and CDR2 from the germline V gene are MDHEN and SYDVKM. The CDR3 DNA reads TGTGCCAGCAGTTTACAGGGGACATACGAGCAGTACTTC. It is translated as CASSLQGTYEQYF.

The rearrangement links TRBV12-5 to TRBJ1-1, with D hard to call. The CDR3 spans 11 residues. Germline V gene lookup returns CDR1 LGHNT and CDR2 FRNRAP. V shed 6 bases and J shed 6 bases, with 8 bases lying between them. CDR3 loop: CASGLSAEAFF. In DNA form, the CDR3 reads TGTGCTAGTGGACTTAGTGCTGAAGCTTTCTTT.

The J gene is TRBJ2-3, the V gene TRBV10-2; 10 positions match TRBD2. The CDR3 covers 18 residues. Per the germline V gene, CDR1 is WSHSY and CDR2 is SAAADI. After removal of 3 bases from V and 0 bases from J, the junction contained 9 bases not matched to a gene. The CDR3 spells CASSDRSPTSGSTDTQYF. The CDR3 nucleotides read TGCGCCAGCAGTGACCGAAGCCCGACTAGCGGGAGCACAGATACGCAGTATTTT.

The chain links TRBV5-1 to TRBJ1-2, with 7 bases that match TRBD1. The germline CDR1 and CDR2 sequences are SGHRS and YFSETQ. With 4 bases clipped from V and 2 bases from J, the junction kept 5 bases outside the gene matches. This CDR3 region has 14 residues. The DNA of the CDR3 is TGCGCCAGCAGCCAAGGGACAGTAAACTATGGCTACACCTTC. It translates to CASSQGTVNYGYTF.